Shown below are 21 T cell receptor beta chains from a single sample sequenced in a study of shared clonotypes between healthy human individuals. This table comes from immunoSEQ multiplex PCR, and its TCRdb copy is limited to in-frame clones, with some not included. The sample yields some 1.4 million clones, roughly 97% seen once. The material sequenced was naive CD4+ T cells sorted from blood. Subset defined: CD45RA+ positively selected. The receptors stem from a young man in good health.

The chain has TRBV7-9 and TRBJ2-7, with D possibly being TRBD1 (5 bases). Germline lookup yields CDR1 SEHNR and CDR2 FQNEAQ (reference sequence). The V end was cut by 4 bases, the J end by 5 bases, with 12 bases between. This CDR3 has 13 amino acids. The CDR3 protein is CASSSSLRDEQYF. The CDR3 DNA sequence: TGTGCCAGCAGCTCATCCCTCAGGGACGAGCAGTACTTC.

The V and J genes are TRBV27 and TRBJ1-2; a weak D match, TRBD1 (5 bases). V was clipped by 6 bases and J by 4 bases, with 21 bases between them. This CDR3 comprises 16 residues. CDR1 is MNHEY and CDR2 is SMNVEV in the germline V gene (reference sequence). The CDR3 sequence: CASSHNLGGGGYGYTF. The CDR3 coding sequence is TGTGCCAGCAGCCATAACTTAGGTGGGGGAGGCTATGGCTACACCTTC.

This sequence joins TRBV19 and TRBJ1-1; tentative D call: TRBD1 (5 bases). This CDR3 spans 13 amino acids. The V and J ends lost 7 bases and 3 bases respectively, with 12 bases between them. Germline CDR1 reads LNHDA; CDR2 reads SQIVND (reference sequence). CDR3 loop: CASTKGADTEAFF. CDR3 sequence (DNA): TGTGCCAGTACCAAAGGGGCGGACACTGAAGCTTTCTTT.

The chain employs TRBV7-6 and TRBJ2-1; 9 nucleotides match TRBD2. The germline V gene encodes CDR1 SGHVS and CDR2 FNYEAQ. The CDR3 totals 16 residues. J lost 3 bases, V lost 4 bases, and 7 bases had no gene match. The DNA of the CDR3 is TGTGCCAGCAGCTCGCATAGCGGGAGAGTCTACAATGAGCAGTTCTTC. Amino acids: CASSSHSGRVYNEQFF. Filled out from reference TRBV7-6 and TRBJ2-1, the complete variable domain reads GAGVSQSPRYKVTKRGQDVALRCDPISGHVSLYWYRQALGQGPEFLTYFNYEAQQDKSGLPNDRFSAERPEGSISTLTIQRTEQRDSAMYRCASSSHSGRVYNEQFFGPGTRLTVL.

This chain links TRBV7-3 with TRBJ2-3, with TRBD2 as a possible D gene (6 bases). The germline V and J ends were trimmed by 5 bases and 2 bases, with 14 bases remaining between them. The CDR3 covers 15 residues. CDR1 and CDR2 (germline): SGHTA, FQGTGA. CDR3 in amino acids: CASSPSVRNTDTQYF. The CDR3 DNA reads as TGTGCCAGCAGCCCTAGCGTCAGGAACACAGATACGCAGTATTTT.

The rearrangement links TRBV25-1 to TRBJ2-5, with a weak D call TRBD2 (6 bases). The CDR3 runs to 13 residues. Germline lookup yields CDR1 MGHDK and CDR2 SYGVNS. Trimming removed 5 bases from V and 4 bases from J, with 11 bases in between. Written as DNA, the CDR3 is TGTGCCAGCAGTTCCCCGGGAGCAGAGACCCAGTACTTC. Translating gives CASSSPGAETQYF.

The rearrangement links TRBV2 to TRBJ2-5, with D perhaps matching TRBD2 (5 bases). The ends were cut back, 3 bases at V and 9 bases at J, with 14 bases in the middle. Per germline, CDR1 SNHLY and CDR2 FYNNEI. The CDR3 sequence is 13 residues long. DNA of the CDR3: TGTGCCAGCAGTGATGGGCTCCCCGGGGCCCAGTACTTC. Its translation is CASSDGLPGAQYF.

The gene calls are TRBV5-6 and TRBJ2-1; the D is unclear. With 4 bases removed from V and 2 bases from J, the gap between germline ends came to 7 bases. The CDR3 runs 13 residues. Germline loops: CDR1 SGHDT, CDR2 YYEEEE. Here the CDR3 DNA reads TGTGCCAGCAGCCGGGTGGCCTACAATGAGCAGTTCTTC. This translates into CASSRVAYNEQFF.

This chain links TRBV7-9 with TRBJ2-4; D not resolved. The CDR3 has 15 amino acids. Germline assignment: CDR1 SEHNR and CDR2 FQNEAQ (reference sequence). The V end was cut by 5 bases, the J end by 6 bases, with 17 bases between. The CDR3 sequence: CASSQDGLPRNIQYF. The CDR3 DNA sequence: TGTGCCAGCAGCCAGGACGGCCTCCCCAGAAACATTCAGTACTTC.

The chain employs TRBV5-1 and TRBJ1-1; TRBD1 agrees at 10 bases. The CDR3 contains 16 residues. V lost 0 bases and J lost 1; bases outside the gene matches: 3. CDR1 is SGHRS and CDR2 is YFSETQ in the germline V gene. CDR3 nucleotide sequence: TGCGCCAGCAGCTTGGCCCGGGACAGGGGGAACACTGAAGCTTTCTTT. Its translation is CASSLARDRGNTEAFF.

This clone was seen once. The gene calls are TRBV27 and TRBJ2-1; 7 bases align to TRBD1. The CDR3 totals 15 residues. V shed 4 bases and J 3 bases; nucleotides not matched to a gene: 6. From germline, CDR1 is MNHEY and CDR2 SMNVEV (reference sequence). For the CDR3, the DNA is TGTGCCAGCAGTTCCCCGTGGGACAGCTACAATGAGCAGTTCTTC. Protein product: CASSSPWDSYNEQFF.

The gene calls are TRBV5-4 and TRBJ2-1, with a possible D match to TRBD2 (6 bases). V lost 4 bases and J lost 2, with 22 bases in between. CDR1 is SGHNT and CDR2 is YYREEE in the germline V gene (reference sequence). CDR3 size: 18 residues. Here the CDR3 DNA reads TGTGCCAGCAGCCTCCAACCTAGCGCCCCCCGGGCCTACAATGAGCAGTTCTTC. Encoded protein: CASSLQPSAPRAYNEQFF.

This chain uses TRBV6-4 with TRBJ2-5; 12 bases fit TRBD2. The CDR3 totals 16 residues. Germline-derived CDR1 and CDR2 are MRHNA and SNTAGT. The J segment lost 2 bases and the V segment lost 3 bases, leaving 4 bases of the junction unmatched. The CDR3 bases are TGTGCCAGCAGTGAGACTAGCGGGAGTAGGCAAGAGACCCAGTACTTC. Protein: CASSETSGSRQETQYF.

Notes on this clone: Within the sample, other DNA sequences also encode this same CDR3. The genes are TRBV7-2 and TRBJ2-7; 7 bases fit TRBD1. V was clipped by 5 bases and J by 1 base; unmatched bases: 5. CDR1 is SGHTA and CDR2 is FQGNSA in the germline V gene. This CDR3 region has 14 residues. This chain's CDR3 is CASSLRDSSYEQYF. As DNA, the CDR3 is TGTGCCAGCAGCCTCCGGGACAGTTCCTACGAGCAGTACTTC.

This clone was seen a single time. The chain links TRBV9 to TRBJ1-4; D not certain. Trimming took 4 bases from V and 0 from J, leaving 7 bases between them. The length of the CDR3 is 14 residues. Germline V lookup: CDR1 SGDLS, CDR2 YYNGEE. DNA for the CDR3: TGTGCCAGCAGCTACGATGCAACTAATGAAAAACTGTTTTTT. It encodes CASSYDATNEKLFF.

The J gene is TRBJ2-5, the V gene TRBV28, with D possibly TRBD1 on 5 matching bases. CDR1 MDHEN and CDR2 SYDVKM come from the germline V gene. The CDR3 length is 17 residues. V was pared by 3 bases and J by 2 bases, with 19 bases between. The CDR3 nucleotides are TGTGCCAGCAGTTTTTCCCGTCGACAGCCGAATCAAGAGACCCAGTACTTC. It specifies CASSFSRRQPNQETQYF. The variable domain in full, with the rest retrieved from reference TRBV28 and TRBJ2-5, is DVKVTQSSRYLVKRTGEKVFLECVQDMDHENMFWYRQDPGLGLRLIYFSYDVKMKEKGDIPEGYSVSREKKERFSLILESASTNQTSMYLCASSFSRRQPNQETQYFGPGTRLLVL.

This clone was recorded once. The CDR3 bases are TGCGCCAGCAGCCAAGCGGGGGGTAACCTCTACGAGCAGTACTTC. It codes for CASSQAGGNLYEQYF. This chain connects TRBV4-3 to TRBJ2-7, with TRBD2 matching over 7 bases. CDR1 is LGHNA, CDR2 YSLEER, per germline. Unmatched junction bases numbered 6, after V lost 1 base and J lost 3 bases. The CDR3 is made up of 15 amino acids.

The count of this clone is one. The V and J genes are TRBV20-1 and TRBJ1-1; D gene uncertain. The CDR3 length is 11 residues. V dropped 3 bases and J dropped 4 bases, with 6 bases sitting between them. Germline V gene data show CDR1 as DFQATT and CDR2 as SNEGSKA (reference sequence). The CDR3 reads CSASPGTEAFF. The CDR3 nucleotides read TGCAGTGCTAGTCCCGGCACTGAAGCTTTCTTT.

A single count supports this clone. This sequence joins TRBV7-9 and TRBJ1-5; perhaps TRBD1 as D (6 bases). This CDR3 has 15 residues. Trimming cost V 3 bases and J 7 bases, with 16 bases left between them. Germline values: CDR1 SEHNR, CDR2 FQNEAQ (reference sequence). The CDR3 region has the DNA TGTGCCAGCAGCTTGGCAGGCAGGGGTGTCCAGCCCCAGCATTTT. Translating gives CASSLAGRGVQPQHF.

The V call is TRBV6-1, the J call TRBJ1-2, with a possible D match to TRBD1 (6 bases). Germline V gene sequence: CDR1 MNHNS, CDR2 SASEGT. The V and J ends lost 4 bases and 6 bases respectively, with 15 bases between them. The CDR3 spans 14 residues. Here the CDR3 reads CASSGYREGDGYTF. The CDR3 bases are TGTGCCAGCAGTGGTTACAGGGAGGGGGATGGCTACACCTTC.

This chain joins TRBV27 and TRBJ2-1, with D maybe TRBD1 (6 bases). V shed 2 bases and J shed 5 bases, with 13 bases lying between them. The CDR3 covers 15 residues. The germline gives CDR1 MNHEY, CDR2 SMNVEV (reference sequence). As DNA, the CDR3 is TGTGCCAGCAGTTTAAGGGGGATTGTTCACAATGAGCAGTTCTTC. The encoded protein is CASSLRGIVHNEQFF.